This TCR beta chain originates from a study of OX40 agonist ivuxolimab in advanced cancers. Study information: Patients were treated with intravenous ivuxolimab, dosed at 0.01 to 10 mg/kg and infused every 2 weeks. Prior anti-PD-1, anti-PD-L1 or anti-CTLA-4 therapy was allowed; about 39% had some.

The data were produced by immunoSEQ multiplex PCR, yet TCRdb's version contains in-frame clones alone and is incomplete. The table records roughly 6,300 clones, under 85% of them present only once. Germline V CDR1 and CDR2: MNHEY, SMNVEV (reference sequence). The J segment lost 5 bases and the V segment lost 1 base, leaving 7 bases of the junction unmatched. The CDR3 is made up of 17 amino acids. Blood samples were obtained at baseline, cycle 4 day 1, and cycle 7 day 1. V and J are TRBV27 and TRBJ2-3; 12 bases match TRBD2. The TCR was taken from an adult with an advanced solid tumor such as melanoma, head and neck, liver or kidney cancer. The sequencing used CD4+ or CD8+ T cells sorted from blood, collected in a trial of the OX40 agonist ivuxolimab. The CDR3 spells CASSLFLAGGRVDTQYF. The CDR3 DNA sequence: TGTGCCAGCAGTTTATTTCTAGCGGGGGGGCGGGTAGATACGCAGTATTTT.